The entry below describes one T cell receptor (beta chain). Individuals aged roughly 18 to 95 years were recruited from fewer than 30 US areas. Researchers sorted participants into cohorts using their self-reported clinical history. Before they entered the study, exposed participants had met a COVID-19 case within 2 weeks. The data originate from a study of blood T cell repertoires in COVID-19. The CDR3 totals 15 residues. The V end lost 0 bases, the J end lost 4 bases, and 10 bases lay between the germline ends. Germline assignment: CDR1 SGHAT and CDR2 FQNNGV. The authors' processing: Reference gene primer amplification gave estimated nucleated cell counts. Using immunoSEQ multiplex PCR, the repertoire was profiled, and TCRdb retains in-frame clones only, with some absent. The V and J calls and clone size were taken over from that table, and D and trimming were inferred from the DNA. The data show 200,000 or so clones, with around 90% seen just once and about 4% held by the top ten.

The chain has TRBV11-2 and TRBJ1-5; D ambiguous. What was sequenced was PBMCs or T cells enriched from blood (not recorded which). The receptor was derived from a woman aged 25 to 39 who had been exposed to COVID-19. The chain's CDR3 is CASSLDRGGNQPQHF. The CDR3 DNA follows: TGTGCCAGCAGCTTAGATCGGGGAGGGAATCAGCCCCAGCATTTT.